A single T cell receptor (beta chain) is shown here with its context. The source of the sample is a study of blood T cells in healthy people across ages. The use of a sample-barcoded 5' primer and a J-beta primer mix characterized a second PCR of about 7 to 12 cycles. Each CDR3 protein gets one entry after TCRdb re-called the 5' RACE reads with MiXCR. Here the sample spans roughly 1.6 million distinct CDR3 sequences, roughly 32% being singletons. With 2 bases removed from V and 0 bases from J, the gap between germline ends came to 10 bases. The CDR3 is 14 amino acids. Germline CDR1 and CDR2: DFQATT and SNEGSKA (reference sequence).

This clonotype originated in a woman between 25 and 40 years old in good health. The J gene is TRBJ1-1, the V gene TRBV20-1; D not resolved. The sample consisted of blood. The CDR3 loop is CSARRTYMNTEAFF. The CDR3 region has the DNA TGCAGTGCTAGAAGGACCTACATGAACACTGAAGCTTTCTTT.